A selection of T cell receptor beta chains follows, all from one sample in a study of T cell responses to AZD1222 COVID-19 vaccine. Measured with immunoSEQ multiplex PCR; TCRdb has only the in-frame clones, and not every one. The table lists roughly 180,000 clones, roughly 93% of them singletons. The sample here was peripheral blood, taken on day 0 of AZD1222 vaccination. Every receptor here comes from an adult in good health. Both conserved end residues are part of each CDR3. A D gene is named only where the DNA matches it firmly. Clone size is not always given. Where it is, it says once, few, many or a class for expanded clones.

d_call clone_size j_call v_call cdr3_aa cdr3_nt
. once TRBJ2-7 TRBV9 CASSPGAAFVLEQYF TGTGCCAGCAGCCCCGGGGCCGCGTTTGTTTTGGAGCAGTACTTC
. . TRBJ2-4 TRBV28 CASSLGGGAKNIQYF TGTGCCAGCAGTTTGGGGGGTGGCGCCAAAAACATTCAGTACTTC
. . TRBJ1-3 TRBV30 CAWRSSGNTIYF TGTGCCTGGAGAAGTTCTGGAAACACCATATATTTT
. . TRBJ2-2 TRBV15 CATSRPNTGELFF TGTGCCACCAGCAGACCTAACACCGGGGAGCTGTTTTTT
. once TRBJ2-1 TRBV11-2 CASSLGLAHPGSYNEQFF TGTGCCAGCAGCTTAGGGCTAGCGCACCCTGGCTCCTACAATGAGCAGTTCTTC
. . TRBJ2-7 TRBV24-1 CATSDTGLRYEQYF TGTGCCACCAGTGACACAGGCCTCCGCTACGAGCAGTACTTC
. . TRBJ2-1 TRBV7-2 CASKRWEPYNEQFF TGTGCCAGTAAGAGGTGGGAGCCCTACAATGAGCAGTTCTTC
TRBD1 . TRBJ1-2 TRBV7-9 CASSLADRGLGYTF TGTGCCAGCAGCTTAGCGGACAGGGGGCTAGGCTACACCTTC
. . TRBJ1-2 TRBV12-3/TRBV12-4 CASTLARGRGYTF TGTGCCAGCACCCTAGCCCGGGGTCGGGGCTACACCTTC
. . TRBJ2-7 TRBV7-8 CASSPNYEQYF TGTGCCAGCAGCCCAAACTACGAGCAGTACTTC
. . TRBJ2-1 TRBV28 CASSLTDRVRNEQFF TGTGCCAGCAGTCTGACAGACCGGGTCCGCAATGAGCAGTTCTTC
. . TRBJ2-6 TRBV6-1 CASSKATSPVLTF TGTGCCAGCAGTAAGGCGACCTCTCCCGTCCTGACTTTC
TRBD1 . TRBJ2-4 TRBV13 CASSTLGTDLAKNIQYF TGTGCCAGCAGCACCCTAGGGACAGATCTAGCCAAAAACATTCAGTACTTC
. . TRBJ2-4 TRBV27 CASSQTGLAKNIQYF TGTGCCAGCAGCCAAACAGGGTTAGCCAAAAACATTCAGTACTTC
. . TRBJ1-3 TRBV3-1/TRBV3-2 CASSQGIWGQPGGNTIYF TGTGCCAGCAGCCAAGGGATTTGGGGGCAACCGGGTGGAAACACCATATATTTT
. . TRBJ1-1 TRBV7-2 CASSSTPGAPGTEAFF TGTGCCAGCAGCTCCACCCCGGGGGCCCCAGGGACTGAAGCTTTCTTT
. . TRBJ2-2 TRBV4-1 CASSQEPGIPGELFF TGCGCCAGCAGCCAAGAACCGGGAATTCCCGGGGAGCTGTTTTTT
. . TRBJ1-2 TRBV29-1 CSVEAGAGYGYTF TGCAGCGTTGAAGCTGGGGCGGGCTATGGCTACACCTTC
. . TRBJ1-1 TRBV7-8 CASSLIKTAEAFF TGTGCCAGCAGCTTAATCAAAACGGCTGAAGCTTTCTTT
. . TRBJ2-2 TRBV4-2 CASTPNTELTGELFF TGTGCCAGCACCCCAAATACAGAACTAACCGGGGAGCTGTTTTTT
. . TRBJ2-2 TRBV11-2 CASSLMVGFLNTGELFF TGTGCCAGCAGCTTAATGGTCGGTTTTTTGAACACCGGGGAGCTGTTTTTT
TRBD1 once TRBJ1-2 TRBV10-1 CASSDWTGGYYGYTF TGCGCCAGCAGTGATTGGACAGGGGGCTACTATGGCTACACCTTC
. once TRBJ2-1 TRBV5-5 CASSTAQGSLNEQFF TGTGCCAGCAGCACGGCACAGGGTTCTCTGAATGAGCAGTTCTTC
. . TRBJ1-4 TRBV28 CASSLGGLGKGTNEKLFF TGTGCCAGCAGTTTAGGGGGGCTGGGGAAAGGAACTAATGAAAAACTGTTTTTT
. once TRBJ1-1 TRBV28 CASVGATLSTEAFF TGTGCCAGCGTCGGGGCCACCTTAAGCACTGAAGCTTTCTTT
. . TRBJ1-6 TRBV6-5 CASTPGSRGSPLHF TGTGCCAGCACCCCAGGGTCTAGGGGTTCACCCCTCCACTTT
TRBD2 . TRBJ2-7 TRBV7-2 CASSLGLAGAPYEQYF TGTGCCAGCAGCTTGGGACTAGCGGGAGCCCCCTACGAGCAGTACTTC
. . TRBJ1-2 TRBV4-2 CASSQGDGYTF TGTGCCAGCAGCCAAGGGGATGGCTACACCTTC
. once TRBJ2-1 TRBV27 CASSTRQGGNNEQFF TGTGCCAGCAGTACTAGACAGGGAGGAAACAATGAGCAGTTCTTC
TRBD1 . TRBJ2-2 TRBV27 CASSLRDRATGELFF TGTGCCAGCAGTTTAAGGGACAGGGCCACCGGGGAGCTGTTTTTT
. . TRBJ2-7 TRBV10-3 CAISDGGPYEQYF TGTGCCATCAGTGACGGAGGCCCCTACGAGCAGTACTTC
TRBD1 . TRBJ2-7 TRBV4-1 CASSRDRGYEQYF TGCGCCAGCAGCCGGGACAGGGGCTACGAGCAGTACTTC
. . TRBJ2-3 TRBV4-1 CASSQDPGVTDTQYF TGCGCCAGCAGCCAAGATCCCGGTGTCACAGATACGCAGTATTTT
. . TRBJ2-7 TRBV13 CASSLGSGSEQYF TGTGCCAGCAGCTTAGGGTCGGGTTCCGAGCAGTACTTC
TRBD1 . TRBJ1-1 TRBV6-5 CASYATGRAFF TGTGCCAGCTATGCGACAGGGCGGGCTTTCTTT
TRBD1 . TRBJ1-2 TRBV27 CASSWDRVGYTF TGTGCCAGCAGTTGGGACAGGGTAGGCTACACCTTC
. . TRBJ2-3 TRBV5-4 CASSLAGEDTLTDTQYF TGTGCCAGCAGCTTGGCAGGGGAGGATACCTTAACAGATACGCAGTATTTT
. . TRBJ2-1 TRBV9 CASSVDPISRGDNEQFF TGTGCCAGCAGCGTAGATCCGATATCCAGGGGGGACAATGAGCAGTTCTTC
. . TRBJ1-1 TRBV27 CASSLIRRTEAFF TGTGCCAGCAGTTTAATCAGGAGGACTGAAGCTTTCTTT
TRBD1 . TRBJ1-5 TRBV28 CASSLRQGAGQPQHF TGTGCCAGCAGTTTGAGACAGGGGGCCGGGCAGCCCCAGCATTTT
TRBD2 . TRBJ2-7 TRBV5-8 CARRAARGTSIDEQYF TGTGCCAGGCGGGCAGCTAGGGGGACTAGTATTGACGAGCAGTACTTC